This TCR beta chain appears in the sequencing data of a study of blood T cell repertoires in COVID-19. At the level of the study: Nucleic acid was either cDNA or gDNA, and it came from T cells, B-cell-depleted T cells, or PBMCs.

The CDR3 sequence is 19 residues long. The germline gives CDR1 SGHAT, CDR2 FQNNGV. With 2 bases removed from V and 3 bases from J, the gap between germline ends came to 22 bases. Per the authors' pipeline: Amplification of reference gene primers was used by the study to estimate nucleated cell counts. Generated by immunoSEQ multiplex PCR, the TCRdb table keeps only in-frame clones and is missing some. V, J and clone size derive from that table, while D and trimming were established from the DNA sequence. Of 150,000 or so clones listed, roughly nine tenths are singletons. The chain carries TRBV11-2 and TRBJ1-4, with TRBD1 as a possible D gene (5 bases). What was sequenced was peripheral blood. This receptor was obtained from a woman between 65 and 79 years old with acute or convalescent COVID-19. The CDR3 nucleotides read TGTGCCAGCAGCTTATCCCCGCGGGACGGTCGCACATCTAATGAAAAACTGTTTTTT. Translating gives CASSLSPRDGRTSNEKLFF. Together with reference TRBV11-2 and TRBJ1-4, the CDR3 gives the full variable domain: EAGVAQSPRYKIIEKRQSVAFWCNPISGHATLYWYQQILGQGPKLLIQFQNNGVVDDSQLPKDRFSAERLKGVDSTLKIQPAKLEDSAVYLCASSLSPRDGRTSNEKLFFGSGTQLSVL.